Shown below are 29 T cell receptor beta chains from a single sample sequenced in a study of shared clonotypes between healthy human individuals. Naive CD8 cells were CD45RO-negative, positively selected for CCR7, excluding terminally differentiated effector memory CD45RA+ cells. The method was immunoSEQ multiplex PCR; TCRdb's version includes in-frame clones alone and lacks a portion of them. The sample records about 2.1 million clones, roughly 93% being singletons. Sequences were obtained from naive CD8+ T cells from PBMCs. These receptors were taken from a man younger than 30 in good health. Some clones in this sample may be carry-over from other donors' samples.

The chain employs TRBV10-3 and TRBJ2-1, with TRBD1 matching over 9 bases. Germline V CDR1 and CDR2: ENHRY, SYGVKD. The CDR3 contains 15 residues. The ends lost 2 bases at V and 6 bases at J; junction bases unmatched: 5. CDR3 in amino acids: CAISEADRGSNEQFF. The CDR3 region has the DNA TGTGCCATCAGTGAGGCGGACAGGGGTAGCAATGAGCAGTTCTTC.

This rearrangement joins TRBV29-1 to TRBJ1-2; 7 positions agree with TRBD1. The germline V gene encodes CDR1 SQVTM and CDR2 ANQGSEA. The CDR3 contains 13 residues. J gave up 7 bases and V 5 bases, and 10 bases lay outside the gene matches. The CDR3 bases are TGCAGCGTTTCGGCAGGGGGTCCTCTTGGCTACACCTTC. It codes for CSVSAGGPLGYTF.

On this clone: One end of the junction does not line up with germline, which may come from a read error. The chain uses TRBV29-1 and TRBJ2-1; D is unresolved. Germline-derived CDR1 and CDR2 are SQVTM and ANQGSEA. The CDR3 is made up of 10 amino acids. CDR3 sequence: CSVESFSRVF. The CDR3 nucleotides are TGCAGCGTAGAATCCTTTAGTAGGGTCTTC.

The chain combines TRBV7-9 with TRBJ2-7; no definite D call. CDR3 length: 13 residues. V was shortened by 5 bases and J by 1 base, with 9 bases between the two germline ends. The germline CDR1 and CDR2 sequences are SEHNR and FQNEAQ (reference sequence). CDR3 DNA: TGTGCCAGCAGCCCTTTTGATTCCTACGAGCAGTACTTC. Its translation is CASSPFDSYEQYF. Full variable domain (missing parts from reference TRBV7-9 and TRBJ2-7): DTGVSQNPRHKITKRGQNVTFRCDPISEHNRLYWYRQTLGQGPEFLTYFQNEAQLEKSRLLSDRFSAERPKGSFSTLEIQRTEQGDSAMYLCASSPFDSYEQYFGPGTRLTVT.

CDR3 nucleotide sequence: TGTGCCAGCAGCTTAGTGACGAGCCATGAGCAGTTCTTC. Translating gives CASSLVTSHEQFF. The rearrangement links TRBV7-9 to TRBJ2-1, with unresolved D. V was pared by 1 base and J by 8 bases, with 9 bases between. CDR1 and CDR2 from the germline V gene are SEHNR and FQNEAQ (reference sequence). The CDR3 has 13 residues.

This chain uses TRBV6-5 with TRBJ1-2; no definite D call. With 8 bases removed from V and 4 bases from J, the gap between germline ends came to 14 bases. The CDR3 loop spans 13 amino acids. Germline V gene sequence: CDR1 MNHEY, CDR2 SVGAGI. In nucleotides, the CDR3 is TGTGCCAGCCTTCACCCGGTCGGCTATGGCTACACCTTC. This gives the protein CASLHPVGYGYTF.

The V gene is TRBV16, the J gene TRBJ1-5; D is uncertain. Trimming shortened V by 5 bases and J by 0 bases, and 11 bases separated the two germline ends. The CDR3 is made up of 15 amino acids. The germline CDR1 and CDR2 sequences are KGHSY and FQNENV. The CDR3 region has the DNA TGTGCCAGCAGCGACACGAACGATAGCAATCAGCCCCAGCATTTT. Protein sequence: CASSDTNDSNQPQHF. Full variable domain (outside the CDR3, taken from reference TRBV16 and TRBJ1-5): GEEVAQTPKHLVRGEGQKAKLYCAPIKGHSYVFWYQQVLKNEFKFLISFQNENVFDETGMPKERFSAKCLPNSPCSLEIQATKLEDSAVYFCASSDTNDSNQPQHFGDGTRLSIL.

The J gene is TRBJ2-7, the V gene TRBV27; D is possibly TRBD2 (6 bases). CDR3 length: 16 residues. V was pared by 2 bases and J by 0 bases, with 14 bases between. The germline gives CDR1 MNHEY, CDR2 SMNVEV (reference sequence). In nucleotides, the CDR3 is TGTGCCAGCAGTTTAATCCCCGCTAGCGTCTCCTACGAGCAGTACTTC. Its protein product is CASSLIPASVSYEQYF.

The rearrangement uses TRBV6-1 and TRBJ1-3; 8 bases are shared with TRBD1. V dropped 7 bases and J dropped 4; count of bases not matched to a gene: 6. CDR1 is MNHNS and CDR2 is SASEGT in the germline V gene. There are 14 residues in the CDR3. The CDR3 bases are TGTGCCAGCAAGACAGGGGTTACGGGAAACACCATATATTTT. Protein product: CASKTGVTGNTIYF.

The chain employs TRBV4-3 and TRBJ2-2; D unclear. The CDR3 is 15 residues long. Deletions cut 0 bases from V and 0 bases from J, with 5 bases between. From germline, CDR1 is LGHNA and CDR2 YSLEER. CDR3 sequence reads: CASSQEIANTGELFF. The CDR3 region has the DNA TGCGCCAGCAGCCAAGAGATCGCGAACACCGGGGAGCTGTTTTTT.

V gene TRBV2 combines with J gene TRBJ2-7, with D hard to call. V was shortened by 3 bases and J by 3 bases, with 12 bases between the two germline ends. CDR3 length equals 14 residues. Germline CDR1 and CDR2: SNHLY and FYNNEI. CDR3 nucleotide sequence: TGTGCCAGCAGTGATATCACTGTAGACTACGAGCAGTACTTC. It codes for CASSDITVDYEQYF.

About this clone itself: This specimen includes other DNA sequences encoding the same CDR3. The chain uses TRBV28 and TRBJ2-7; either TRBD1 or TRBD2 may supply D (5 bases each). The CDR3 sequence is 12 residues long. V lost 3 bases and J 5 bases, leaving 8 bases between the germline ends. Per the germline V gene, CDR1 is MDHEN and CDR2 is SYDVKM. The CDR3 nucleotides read TGTGCCAGCAGTTTCCGGGGCCACGAGCAGTACTTC. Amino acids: CASSFRGHEQYF.

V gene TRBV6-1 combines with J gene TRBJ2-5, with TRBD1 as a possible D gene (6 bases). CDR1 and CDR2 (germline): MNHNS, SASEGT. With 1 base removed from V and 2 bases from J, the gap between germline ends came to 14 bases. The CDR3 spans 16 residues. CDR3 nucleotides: TGTGCCAGCAGTGAAGGGACCGTGAGGGGGCAAGAGACCCAGTACTTC. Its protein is CASSEGTVRGQETQYF.

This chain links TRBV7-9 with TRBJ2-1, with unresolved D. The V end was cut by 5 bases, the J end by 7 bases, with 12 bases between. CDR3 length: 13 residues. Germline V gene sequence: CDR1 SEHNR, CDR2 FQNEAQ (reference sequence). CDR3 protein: CASSHMLDNEQFF. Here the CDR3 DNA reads TGTGCCAGCAGCCATATGTTGGATAATGAGCAGTTCTTC.

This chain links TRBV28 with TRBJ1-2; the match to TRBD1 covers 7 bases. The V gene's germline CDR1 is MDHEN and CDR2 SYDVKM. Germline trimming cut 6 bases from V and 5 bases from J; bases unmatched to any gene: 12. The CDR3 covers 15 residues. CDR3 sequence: CASSPGTAVEYGYTF. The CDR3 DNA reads TGTGCCAGCAGCCCCGGGACAGCGGTCGAATATGGCTACACCTTC.

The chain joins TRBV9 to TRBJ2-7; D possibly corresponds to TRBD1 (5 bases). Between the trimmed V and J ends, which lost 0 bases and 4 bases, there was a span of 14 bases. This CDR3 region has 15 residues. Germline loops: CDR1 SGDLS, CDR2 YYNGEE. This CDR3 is CASSVGQGANYEQYF. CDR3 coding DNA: TGTGCCAGCAGCGTAGGCCAGGGCGCAAATTACGAGCAGTACTTC.

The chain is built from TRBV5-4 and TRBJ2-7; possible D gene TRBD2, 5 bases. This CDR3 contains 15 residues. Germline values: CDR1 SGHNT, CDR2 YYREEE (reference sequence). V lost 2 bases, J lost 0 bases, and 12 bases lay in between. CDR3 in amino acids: CASSFFGDYSYEQYF. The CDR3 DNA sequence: TGTGCCAGCAGCTTTTTCGGGGATTACTCCTACGAGCAGTACTTC.

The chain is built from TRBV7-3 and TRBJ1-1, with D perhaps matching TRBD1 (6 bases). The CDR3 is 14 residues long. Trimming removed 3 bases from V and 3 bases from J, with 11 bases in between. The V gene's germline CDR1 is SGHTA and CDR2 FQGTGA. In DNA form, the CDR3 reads TGTGCCAGCAGCTTTAACAGGGCATACACTGAAGCTTTCTTT. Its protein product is CASSFNRAYTEAFF.

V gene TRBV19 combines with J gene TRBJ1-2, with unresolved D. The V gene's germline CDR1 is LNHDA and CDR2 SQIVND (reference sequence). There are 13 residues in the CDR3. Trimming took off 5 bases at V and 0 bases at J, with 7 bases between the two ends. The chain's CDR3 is CASSLRANYGYTF. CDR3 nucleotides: TGTGCCAGTAGTCTAAGGGCTAACTATGGCTACACCTTC.

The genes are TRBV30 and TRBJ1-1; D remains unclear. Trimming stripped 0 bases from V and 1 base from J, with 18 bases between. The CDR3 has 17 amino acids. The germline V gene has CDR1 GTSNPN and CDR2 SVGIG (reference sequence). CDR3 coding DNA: TGTGCCTGGAGTGTGCGACCTTTCGGGTTACCGAACACTGAAGCTTTCTTT. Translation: CAWSVRPFGLPNTEAFF.

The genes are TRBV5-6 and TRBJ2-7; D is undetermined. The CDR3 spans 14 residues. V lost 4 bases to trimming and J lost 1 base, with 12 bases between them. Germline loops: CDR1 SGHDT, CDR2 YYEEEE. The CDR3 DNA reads TGTGCCAGCAGCCCGGGTTCTAGATCCTACGAGCAGTACTTC. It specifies CASSPGSRSYEQYF.

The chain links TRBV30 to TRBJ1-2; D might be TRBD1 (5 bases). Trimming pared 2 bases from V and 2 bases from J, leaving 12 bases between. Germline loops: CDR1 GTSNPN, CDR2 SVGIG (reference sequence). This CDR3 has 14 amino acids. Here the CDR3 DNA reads TGTGCCTGGAGTAGGGTTGGGGGAAACTATGGCTACACCTTC. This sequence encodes CAWSRVGGNYGYTF.

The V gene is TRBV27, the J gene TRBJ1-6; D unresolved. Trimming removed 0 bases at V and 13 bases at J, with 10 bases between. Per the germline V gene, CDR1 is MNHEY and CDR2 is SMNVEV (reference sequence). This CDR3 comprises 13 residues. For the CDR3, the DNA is TGTGCCAGCAGTTTATCGTTCTTTGTGCCCCTCCACTTT. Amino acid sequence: CASSLSFFVPLHF.

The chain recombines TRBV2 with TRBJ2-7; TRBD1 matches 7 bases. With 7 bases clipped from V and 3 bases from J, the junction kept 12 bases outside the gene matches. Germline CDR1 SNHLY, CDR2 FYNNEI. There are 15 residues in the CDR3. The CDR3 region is CASTKGTDEGYEQYF. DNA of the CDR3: TGTGCCAGCACCAAAGGGACAGATGAAGGCTACGAGCAGTACTTC.

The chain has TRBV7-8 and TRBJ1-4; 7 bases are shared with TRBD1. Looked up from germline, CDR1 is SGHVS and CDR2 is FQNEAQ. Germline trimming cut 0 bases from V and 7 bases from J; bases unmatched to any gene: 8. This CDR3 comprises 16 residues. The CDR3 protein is CASSLAFGRGVEKLFF. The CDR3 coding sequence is TGTGCCAGCAGCTTAGCTTTCGGCAGGGGGGTTGAAAAACTGTTTTTT.

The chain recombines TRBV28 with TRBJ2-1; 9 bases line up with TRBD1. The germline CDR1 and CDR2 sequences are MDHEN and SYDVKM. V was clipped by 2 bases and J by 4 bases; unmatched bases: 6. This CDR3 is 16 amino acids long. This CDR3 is CASSLGGTGFYNEQFF. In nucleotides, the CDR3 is TGTGCCAGCAGTTTAGGCGGGACAGGGTTTTACAATGAGCAGTTCTTC. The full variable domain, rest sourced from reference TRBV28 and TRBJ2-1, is DVKVTQSSRYLVKRTGEKVFLECVQDMDHENMFWYRQDPGLGLRLIYFSYDVKMKEKGDIPEGYSVSREKKERFSLILESASTNQTSMYLCASSLGGTGFYNEQFFGPGTRLTVL.

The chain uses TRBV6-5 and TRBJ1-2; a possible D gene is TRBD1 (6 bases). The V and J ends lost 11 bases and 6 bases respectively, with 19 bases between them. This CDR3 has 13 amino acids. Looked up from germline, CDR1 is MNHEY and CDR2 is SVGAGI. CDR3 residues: CAVRRGEYDGYTF. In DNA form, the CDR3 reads TGTGCCGTCAGGAGGGGGGAGTACGATGGCTACACCTTC.

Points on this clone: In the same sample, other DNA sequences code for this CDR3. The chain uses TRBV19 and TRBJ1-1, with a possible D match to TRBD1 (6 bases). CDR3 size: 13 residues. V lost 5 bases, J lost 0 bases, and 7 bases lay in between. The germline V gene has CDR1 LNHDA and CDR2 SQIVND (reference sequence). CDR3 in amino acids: CASSDRLNTEAFF. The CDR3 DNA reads TGTGCCAGTAGTGACAGGTTGAACACTGAAGCTTTCTTT.

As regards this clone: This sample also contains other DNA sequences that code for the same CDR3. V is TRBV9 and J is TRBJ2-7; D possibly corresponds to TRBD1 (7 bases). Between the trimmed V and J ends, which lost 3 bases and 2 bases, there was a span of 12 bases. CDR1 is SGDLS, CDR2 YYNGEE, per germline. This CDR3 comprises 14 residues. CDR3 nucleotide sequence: TGTGCCAGCAGCGCAGGGGGGCCGACCTACGAGCAGTACTTC. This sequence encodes CASSAGGPTYEQYF.